What follows is one T cell receptor (beta chain) and its context. The CDR3 contains 13 residues. Between the trimmed V and J ends, which lost 2 bases and 10 bases, there was a span of 14 bases. Method: immunoSEQ multiplex PCR; TCRdb's copy keeps in-frame clones and lacks some. Of some 64,000 clones in the sample, over 75% were seen once. The data stem from a study of control samples from healthy donors and cancer patients. The clonotype comes from a woman aged 50 to 65 with head and neck cancer. V usage is TRBV12-3 or TRBV12-4 and J usage is TRBJ1-1, with a tentative D call TRBD1 (6 bases). The sequenced material came from PBMCs. The CDR3 coding sequence is TGTGCCAGCAGTTTAACAGGGCTTTATGGAGCTTTCTTT. As protein: CASSLTGLYGAFF.